Reported below is one T cell receptor (beta chain). The antigen is unknown. This may arise from a read error, as a much more abundant clone is one base away. The record originates from a study of T cell repertoires in cytomegalovirus infection. Across the study: In the study, CMV epitopes included recently identified HLA-C-restricted and well-studied HLA-B-restricted ones. Indications came from public TCR beta signatures; they pointed to CMV infection and to a matching HLA type. Findings of the study overall: HLA-C-restricted TCR beta clonotypes specific for CMV led the ex vivo response. Carriers of CMV and the relevant HLA type were discriminated by public TCR beta frequency.

TCRdb re-analysed the reads in MiXCR, keeping a single row per CDR3 protein. Among around 900,000 distinct CDR3 sequences listed, around 31% were seen once. Germline loops: CDR1 SGHVT, CDR2 SQSDAQ. CDR3 length: 13 residues. V and J are TRBV7-4 and TRBJ2-2, with D hard to call. The sequenced sample was cultured CD8+ T cells from PBMCs, obtained from culture after CMV antigen stimulation. This clonotype was obtained from a human donor in good health (CMV status not recorded). Some clones in this sample may be carry-over from other donors' samples. CDR3 bases: TGTGTCAGCAGCTCACAGTACACCGGGGAGCTGTTTTTT. This codes for CVSSSQYTGELFF.